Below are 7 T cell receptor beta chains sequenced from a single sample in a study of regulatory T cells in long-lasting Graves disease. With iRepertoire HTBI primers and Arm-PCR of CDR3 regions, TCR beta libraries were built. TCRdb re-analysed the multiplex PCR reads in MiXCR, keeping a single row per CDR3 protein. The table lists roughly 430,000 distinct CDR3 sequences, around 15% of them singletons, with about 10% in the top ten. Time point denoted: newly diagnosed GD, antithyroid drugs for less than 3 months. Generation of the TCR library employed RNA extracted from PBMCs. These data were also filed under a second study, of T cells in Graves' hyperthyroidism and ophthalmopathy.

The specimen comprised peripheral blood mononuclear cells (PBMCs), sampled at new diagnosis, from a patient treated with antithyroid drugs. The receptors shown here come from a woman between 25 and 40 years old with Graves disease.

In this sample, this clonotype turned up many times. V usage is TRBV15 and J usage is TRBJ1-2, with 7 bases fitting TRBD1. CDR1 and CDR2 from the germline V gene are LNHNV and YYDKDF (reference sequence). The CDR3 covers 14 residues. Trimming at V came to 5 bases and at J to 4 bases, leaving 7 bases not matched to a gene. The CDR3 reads CATSVDRAGYGYTF. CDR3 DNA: TGTGCCACCAGCGTCGACAGGGCTGGCTATGGCTACACCTTC. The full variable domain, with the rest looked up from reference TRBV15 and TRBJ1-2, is DAMVIQNPRYQVTQFGKPVTLSCSQTLNHNVMYWYQQKSSQAPKLLFHYYDKDFNNEADTPDNFQSRRPNTSFCFLDIRSPGLGDTAMYLCATSVDRAGYGYTFGSGTRLTVV.

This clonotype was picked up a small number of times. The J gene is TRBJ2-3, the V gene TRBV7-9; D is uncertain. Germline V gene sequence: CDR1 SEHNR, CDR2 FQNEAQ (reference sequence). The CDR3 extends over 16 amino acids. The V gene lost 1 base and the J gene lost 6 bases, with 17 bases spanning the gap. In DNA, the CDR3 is TGTGCCAGCAGCTTAGGGGATTTACGTAGATTGGATACGCAGTATTTT. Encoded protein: CASSLGDLRRLDTQYF.

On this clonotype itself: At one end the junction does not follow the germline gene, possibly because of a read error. The DNA for the CDR3 is TGTGTCAGCAGTCAAGGGTTTTCACCCCTCCACTTT. Protein product: CVSSQGFSPLHF. The rearrangement joins TRBV6-2 or TRBV6-3 to TRBJ1-6; D uncertain. The CDR3 is made up of 12 amino acids. Germline lookup yields CDR1 MNHEY and CDR2 SVGEGT.

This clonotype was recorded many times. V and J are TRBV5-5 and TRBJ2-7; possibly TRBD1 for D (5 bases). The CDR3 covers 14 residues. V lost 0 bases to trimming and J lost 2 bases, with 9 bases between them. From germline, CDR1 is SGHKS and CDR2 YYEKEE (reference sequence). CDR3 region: CASSLVTGTYEQYF. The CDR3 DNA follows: TGTGCCAGCAGCTTGGTCACAGGAACCTACGAGCAGTACTTC.

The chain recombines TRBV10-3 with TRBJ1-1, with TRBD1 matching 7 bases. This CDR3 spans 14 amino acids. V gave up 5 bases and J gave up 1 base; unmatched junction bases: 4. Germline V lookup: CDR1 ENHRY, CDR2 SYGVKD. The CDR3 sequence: CAISLDRENTEAFF. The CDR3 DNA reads TGTGCCATCAGTTTAGACAGGGAGAACACTGAAGCTTTCTTT.

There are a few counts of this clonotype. CDR3 amino acids: CASSLAPTSGGNEQFF. The CDR3 region has the DNA TGTGCCAGCAGCTTAGCTCCGACTAGCGGGGGCAATGAGCAGTTCTTC. The V gene is TRBV7-8, the J gene TRBJ2-1, with 12 bases fitting TRBD2. The CDR3 is 16 amino acids. CDR1 is SGHVS and CDR2 is FQNEAQ in the germline V gene. V gave up 0 bases and J gave up 6 bases; unmatched junction bases: 3.

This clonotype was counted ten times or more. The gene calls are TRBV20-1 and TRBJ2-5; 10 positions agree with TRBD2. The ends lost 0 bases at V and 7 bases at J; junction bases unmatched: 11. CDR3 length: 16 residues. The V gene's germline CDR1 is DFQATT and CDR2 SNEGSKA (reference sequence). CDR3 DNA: TGCAGTGCTAGAGAGGGGTCTAGCGGGAGAGATGGGACCCAGTACTTC. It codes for CSAREGSSGRDGTQYF.